A selection of T cell receptor beta chains follows, all from one sample in a study of T cell changes during pregnancy in multiple sclerosis. The assay was immunoSEQ multiplex PCR, and TCRdb's table has in-frame clones only and misses some. The repertoire has around 30,000 clones, roughly 86% of them found once; the top ten carry more than 7%. This specimen was CD8+ T cells from peripheral blood mononuclear cells, taken before pregnancy. These receptors were obtained from a female donor with multiple sclerosis, enrolled in a pregnancy study. Each CDR3 is given with its conserved first and last residue. Fields, in order: CDR3 protein, V gene.

CDR3: CASSPDRTSTDTQYF
V: TRBV5-1

CDR3: CASSLHATGTTEAFF
V: TRBV7-3

CDR3: CASSPRADANTEAFF
V: TRBV14

CDR3: CASSYTTGENSPLHF
V: TRBV7-6

CDR3: CASSLQGLSNQPQHF
V: TRBV28

CDR3: CASSVGRGATEAFF
V: TRBV9

CDR3: CASSLGGLAGTYEQYF
V: TRBV7-2

CDR3: CASSQVRQGLVSPLHF
V: TRBV4-1

CDR3: CASSGGAAASYEQYF
V: TRBV5-1

CDR3: CASSLDSSIYEQYF
V: TRBV5-6

CDR3: CASSEGTSGSYEQYF
V: TRBV6-1

CDR3: CATRDPSEKLFF
V: TRBV10-2

CDR3: CASSVAHNSYNEQFF
V: TRBV9

CDR3: CASSLRGAVEQYF
V: TRBV5-6

CDR3: CASSSAGTGPLEQYF
V: TRBV5-1

CDR3: CASSLTSGRTSTDTQYF
V: TRBV11-2

CDR3: CASMARVNEKLFF
V: TRBV2

CDR3: CASSLTSGVTDTQYF
V: TRBV7-9

CDR3: CASSRRTGLANDEQFF
V: TRBV11-3

CDR3: CASSLGDSNYGYTF
V: TRBV5-1

CDR3: CASSSDRESDTGELFF
V: TRBV28

CDR3: CASSLDGSLDEQFF
V: TRBV7-9

CDR3: CASSQIRDFTDTQYF
V: TRBV4-2

CDR3: CASSLRTDSYNEQFF
V: TRBV7-2

CDR3: CASSPRGSGRVSDTQYF
V: TRBV9

CDR3: CSVELGAYEQYF
V: TRBV29-1

CDR3: CASSLKRGDYEQYF
V: TRBV27

CDR3: CASSLGQGATEAFF
V: TRBV7-2